The sequence of this T cell receptor (beta chain) was determined in a study of cytomegalovirus exposure and HLA in healthy donors. Comments on this clone: Its antigen is not known.

60 Vbeta and 13 Jbeta primers were used in PCR. Libraries were prepared by immunoSEQ multiplex PCR; TCRdb keeps only in-frame clonotypes and omits some of them. The table lists approximately 160,000 clones, 82% of them singletons, with approximately 1.5% in the top ten. Germline V gives CDR1 MNHEY, CDR2 SMNVEV (reference sequence). The J segment lost 3 bases and the V segment lost 6 bases, leaving 11 bases of the junction unmatched. CDR3 length: 16 residues. Study findings and constraints: Excluded: some indistinguishable V segments such as TRBV6-2 and TRBV6-3. Across donors, presence/absence analyses took sequencing depth to be roughly uniform. In a later analysis, V- and J-gene trimming of beta chains associated with a DCLRE1C missense variant, replicated independently. TCR beta sequences numbering 15,000 to 20,000 were associated with HLA alleles at 0.05 false discovery rate in a later analysis.

The material sequenced was PBMCs. The clonotype comes from a girl aged 5-17 years in good health and CMV-seropositive. The chain carries TRBV27 and TRBJ2-1, with 7 nucleotides matching TRBD2. The CDR3 reads CASSLKLANNYNEQFF. DNA for the CDR3: TGTGCCAGCAGCCTGAAACTAGCGAATAACTACAATGAGCAGTTCTTC.